The 32 T cell receptor beta chains below come from one sample, sequenced in a study of molecular identifiers for immune sequencing clone quantification. TCRdb reprocessed the PCR reads via MiXCR and lists one record per CDR3 protein. Here the sample spans 75,000 to 100,000 distinct CDR3 sequences, around 17% being singletons. Sequences were obtained from naive CD8+ T cells from blood, with Jurkat cell RNA spiked in. Noted subset: FACS-sorted CD8+CD4-CCR7+CD45RA+ naive T cells. Receptor source: a human donor in good health. Some libraries in this study had Jurkat cell RNA spiked in.

The J gene is TRBJ2-3, the V gene TRBV20-1; 7 positions agree with TRBD1. The CDR3 runs to 13 residues. From germline, CDR1 is DFQATT and CDR2 SNEGSKA (reference sequence). The V and J ends lost 8 bases and 5 bases, in that order; junction bases with no gene match: 10. The CDR3 is CSTTSDREDTQYF. The CDR3 coding sequence is TGCAGTACCACTTCTGACAGGGAAGATACGCAGTATTTT.

This clonotype was recorded at least ten times. The rearrangement joins TRBV7-6 to TRBJ2-3; the match to TRBD2 covers 10 bases. CDR1 is SGHVS and CDR2 is FNYEAQ in the germline V gene. The CDR3 loop spans 15 amino acids. J was trimmed by 6 bases and V by 3 bases; bases with no gene match: 6. The CDR3 loop is CASSFEAGGPDTQYF. CDR3 bases: TGTGCCAGCAGCTTCGAAGCGGGAGGGCCGGATACGCAGTATTTT.

This clonotype was seen at least ten times. The junction shows a germline mismatch at one end, possibly a read error. The V and J genes are TRBV5-1 and TRBJ2-7; tentatively, D is TRBD2 (5 bases). In germline, CDR1 is SGHRS, CDR2 YFSETQ. This CDR3 is built from 14 residues. The CDR3 DNA reads as TGCGCCAGCAGCTCTCCCGGGGTAGCGTACGAGCAGAACTTC. Its translation is CASSSPGVAYEQNF.

This chain joins TRBV20-1 and TRBJ2-7; no firm D call. CDR1 is DFQATT, CDR2 SNEGSKA, per germline (reference sequence). The CDR3 has 16 amino acids. Trimming stripped 3 bases from V and 2 bases from J, with 20 bases between. Here the CDR3 reads CSASSHDRSPAYEQYF. The CDR3 DNA reads TGCAGTGCTAGTTCCCATGACCGCTCTCCCGCCTACGAGCAGTACTTC.

This clonotype has only a few counts. A read error may be the cause here, since a much bigger clone is one base away. This CDR3 is missing its conserved last phenylalanine or tryptophan, likely due to a read error. The chain joins TRBV7-2 to TRBJ2-7; possibly TRBD2 for D (5 bases). Germline-derived CDR1 and CDR2 are SGHTA and FQGNSA. V lost 4 bases to trimming and J lost 7 bases, with 14 bases between them. The CDR3 is made up of 13 amino acids. DNA for the CDR3: TGTGCCAGCAGCTCCCCTACCTCGGGGGAGCAGTACCTC. It codes for CASSSPTSGEQYL.

This clonotype was counted at least ten times. The J gene is TRBJ2-5, the V gene TRBV5-1; either TRBD1 or TRBD2 may fit D (6 bases each). The germline gives CDR1 SGHRS, CDR2 YFSETQ. This CDR3 is 15 amino acids long. V lost 0 bases and J lost 5, with 14 bases in between. The CDR3 nucleotides read TGCGCCAGCAGCTTGGGAGGGGGGTCCGCTGAGACCCAGTACTTC. Protein product: CASSLGGGSAETQYF.

As to this clonotype: This sequence may be a read error, since a much larger clone differs from it by one base. The chain links TRBV19 to TRBJ1-1; the D is unclear. The CDR3 is 12 amino acids. The V and J ends lost 10 bases and 4 bases respectively, with 13 bases between them. Germline CDR1 is LNHDA and CDR2 is SQIVND (reference sequence). In nucleotides, the CDR3 is TGTGCCATTGACAATGGTGGCACTGAAGCTTTCTTT. This codes for CAIDNGGTEAFF.

This clonotype was observed many times. Here the CDR3 DNA reads TGTGCCAGTAGTATAGGAGGACCCGGCTACACCTTC. Translation gives CASSIGGPGYTF. V gene TRBV19 combines with J gene TRBJ1-2; D uncertain. V was cut by 1 base and J by 8 bases, with 8 bases left in between. This CDR3 is built from 12 residues. From germline, CDR1 is LNHDA and CDR2 SQIVND (reference sequence).

At least ten counts were recorded for this clonotype. The chain joins TRBV19 to TRBJ1-1, with 8 bases fitting TRBD1. V gave up 4 bases and J gave up 1 base; unmatched junction bases: 14. This CDR3 is 18 amino acids long. Germline V gene sequence: CDR1 LNHDA, CDR2 SQIVND (reference sequence). In nucleotides, the CDR3 is TGTGCCAGTAGTAGACGGGACAGGTGGGGAACATCGAACACTGAAGCTTTCTTT. Residues: CASSRRDRWGTSNTEAFF.

This clonotype was observed many times. The CDR3 loop reads CASSLSGHEQYF. Here the CDR3 DNA reads TGTGCCAGCAGCTTATCGGGGCACGAGCAGTACTTC. V and J are TRBV7-2 and TRBJ2-7; D may be TRBD1 or TRBD2 (5 bases each). Germline lookup yields CDR1 SGHTA and CDR2 FQGNSA. There are 12 residues in the CDR3. V lost 2 bases to trimming and J lost 5 bases, with 7 bases between them.

This clonotype has just one count. This sequence may be a read error, since a much larger clone differs from it by one base. The chain recombines TRBV15 with TRBJ1-5; D not resolved. Trimming stripped 6 bases from V and 2 bases from J, with 11 bases between. This CDR3 is 14 amino acids long. Germline-derived CDR1 and CDR2 are LNHNV and YYDKDF (reference sequence). The CDR3 protein is CATSMSAGNQPQHF. CDR3 coding DNA: TGTGCCACCAGTATGTCGGCTGGCAATCAGCCCCAGCATTTT.

A word on this clonotype: A much bigger clone sits one base away, suggesting this may be a read error. This CDR3 fails to terminate in the conserved phenylalanine or tryptophan, so it likely reflects a read error. This rearrangement joins TRBV29-1 to TRBJ1-2; 7 bases map to TRBD1. Germline CDR1 SQVTM, CDR2 ANQGSEA. The CDR3 is made up of 13 amino acids. V gave up 4 bases and J gave up 0 bases; unmatched junction bases: 2. The CDR3 loop is CSVVDRANYGYTI. As DNA, the CDR3 is TGCAGCGTTGTAGACAGGGCTAACTATGGCTACACCATC.

Comments on this clonotype: This clone may be a read error of a much larger clone one base away. This chain links TRBV28 with TRBJ1-1; 7 positions match TRBD1. The germline V gene has CDR1 MDHEN and CDR2 SYDVKM. CDR3 size: 15 residues. CDR3 nucleotides: TGTGCCAGCAGTCTGTACAGGGGCCTCGACACTGGAGCTTTCTTT. Amino acids: CASSLYRGLDTGAFF. The full variable domain, rest sourced from reference TRBV28 and TRBJ1-1, is DVKVTQSSRYLVKRTGEKVFLECVQDMDHENMFWYRQDPGLGLRLIYFSYDVKMKEKGDIPEGYSVSREKKERFSLILESASTNQTSMYLCASSLYRGLDTGAFFGQGTRLTVV.

Many counts were recorded for this clonotype. The genes are TRBV4-1 and TRBJ1-5, with 10 nucleotides matching TRBD1. V lost 3 bases to trimming and J lost 3 bases; unmatched junction nucleotides: 8. Germline V gene lookup returns CDR1 MGHRA and CDR2 YSYEKL. This CDR3 contains 17 residues. CDR3 protein: CASSQHGTGVLNQPQHF. Here the CDR3 DNA reads TGCGCCAGCAGCCAGCACGGGACAGGGGTTCTCAATCAGCCCCAGCATTTT.

This clonotype was seen repeatedly, ten times or more. The genes are TRBV13 and TRBJ2-5; 7 bases align to TRBD1. Trimming took 4 bases from V and 3 from J; bases not matched to a gene: 5. CDR3 size: 14 residues. Germline CDR1 reads PRHDT; CDR2 reads FYEKMQ (reference sequence). CDR3 amino acids: CASSSSTGEETQYF. CDR3 DNA sequence: TGTGCCAGCAGCTCGAGCACAGGGGAAGAGACCCAGTACTTC.

For this clonotype: A read error is possible here, since a much larger clone lies one base away. This chain connects TRBV6-6 to TRBJ1-5, with D tentatively TRBD1 (6 bases). Between the trimmed V and J ends, which lost 4 bases and 3 bases, there was a span of 13 bases. From germline, CDR1 is MNHNY and CDR2 SVGAGI (reference sequence). The CDR3 covers 15 residues. The CDR3 DNA reads TGTGCCAGCAGTTGCTCGGACAGTGCCAATCAGCCCCAGCATTTT. Protein sequence: CASSCSDSANQPQHF.

The table lists this clonotype with many counts. The chain carries TRBV9 and TRBJ2-5; 11 nucleotides agree with TRBD2. Germline assignment: CDR1 SGDLS and CDR2 YYNGEE. Germline trimming cut 3 bases from V and 5 bases from J; bases unmatched to any gene: 6. This CDR3 comprises 15 residues. The CDR3 region has the DNA TGTGCCAGCAGCGCGGCCGGGACTAGCGGCGAGACCCAGTACTTC. This encodes CASSAAGTSGETQYF.

In this sample, this clonotype turned up many times. This chain connects TRBV27 to TRBJ2-5; possible D gene TRBD1, 6 bases. This CDR3 region has 14 residues. V was shortened by 3 bases and J by 1 base, with 9 bases between the two germline ends. Looked up from germline, CDR1 is MNHEY and CDR2 is SMNVEV (reference sequence). Here the CDR3 reads CASSFQGSQETQYF. In DNA, the CDR3 is TGTGCCAGCAGTTTCCAGGGGAGCCAAGAGACCCAGTACTTC.

For this clonotype: This may come from a read error, since a much larger clone is one base off. The CDR3 coding sequence is TGTGCCAGCAGCTCGTCAAGTGCTGGCTACATCTTC. Its translation is CASSSSSAGYIF. The J gene is TRBJ1-2, the V gene TRBV5-6; D gene ambiguous. The CDR3 is 12 residues long. Germline assignment: CDR1 SGHDT and CDR2 YYEEEE.

As concerns this clonotype: A single base separates this from a much larger clone, so it may be a read error. The V call is TRBV6-5, the J call TRBJ2-2; 8 bases line up with TRBD1. CDR3 length: 16 amino acids. Trimming removed 6 bases from V and 6 bases from J; junction bases left unmatched: 12. In germline, CDR1 is MNHEY, CDR2 SVGAGI. Here the CDR3 DNA reads TGTGCCAGCAGCCCCTACAGGGGGTTTACCTCCGGGGAGCTGTTTTTT. It encodes CASSPYRGFTSGELFF.

This clonotype was seen at least ten times. This rearrangement joins TRBV5-4 to TRBJ2-7; perhaps D is TRBD1 or TRBD2 (5 bases each). Germline V gene sequence: CDR1 SGHNT, CDR2 YYREEE (reference sequence). CDR3 length equals 14 residues. With 2 bases removed from V and 4 bases from J, the gap between germline ends came to 13 bases. The CDR3 DNA sequence: TGTGCCAGCAGCTTTCGGGGACCATCTTACGAGCAGTACTTC. Translating it yields CASSFRGPSYEQYF.

Notes on this clonotype: Being one base from a much bigger clone, this may be a read error. V usage is TRBV27 and J usage is TRBJ2-3; 9 bases are shared with TRBD2. The junction had 10 bases not matched to a gene; V was cut back by 4 bases and J by 2 bases. In germline, CDR1 is MNHEY, CDR2 SMNVEV (reference sequence). The CDR3 totals 17 residues. CDR3 in DNA: TGTGCCAGCAGTTCACTTGTTGCTAGCGGGGTCACAGATACGCAGTATTTT. Its translation: CASSSLVASGVTDTQYF.

This clonotype was counted at least ten times. The CDR3, as DNA: TGTGCCAGCAGAGGGGGTATGCCGTTTAATCAGCCCCAGCATTTT. It is translated as CASRGGMPFNQPQHF. This sequence joins TRBV6-2 or TRBV6-3 and TRBJ1-5; weak D call: TRBD1 (6 bases). Germline CDR1 and CDR2: MNHEY and SVGEGT. The CDR3 has 15 residues. V was trimmed by 6 bases and J by 4 bases, leaving 16 bases between them.

This clonotype was counted ten times or more. The chain uses TRBV14 and TRBJ2-3; 7 bases are a match to TRBD1. Losses at the gene ends were 2 bases for V and 5 bases for J; bases not matched to a gene: 7. The CDR3 spans 15 residues. Germline CDR1 is SGHDN and CDR2 is FVKESK. The CDR3 loop is CASSQLDRVLDTQYF. CDR3 coding DNA: TGTGCCAGCAGCCAACTAGACAGGGTGTTAGATACGCAGTATTTT.

At least ten counts were recorded for this clonotype. The junction differs from germline at one of its ends, possibly a read error. This chain joins TRBV7-7 and TRBJ2-1, with D maybe TRBD2 (6 bases). Germline CDR1 reads SSHAT; CDR2 reads FNYEAQ (reference sequence). The CDR3 runs to 14 residues. This chain's CDR3 is CASSPTPGVHEQFF. CDR3 sequence (DNA): TGTGCTAGCAGCCCCACTCCGGGGGTCCATGAGCAGTTCTTC.

Details on this clonotype: A much bigger clone sits one base away, suggesting this may be a read error. This is likely a read error, given that the CDR3 carries no conserved phenylalanine or tryptophan at its end. The rearrangement uses TRBV5-1 and TRBJ1-1; 7 nucleotides align to TRBD1. With V trimmed by 4 bases and J by 4 bases, 7 bases remained unmatched. This CDR3 has 14 amino acids. Germline assignment: CDR1 SGHRS and CDR2 YFSETQ. The CDR3 spells CASSGVGGGTEAFS. The DNA for the CDR3 is TGCGCCAGCAGCGGGGTAGGGGGCGGCACTGAAGCTTTCTCT.

The V and J genes are TRBV7-9 and TRBJ2-5, with unresolved D. There are 15 residues in the CDR3. Trimming removed 4 bases from V and 7 bases from J, with 19 bases in between. From germline, CDR1 is SEHNR and CDR2 FQNEAQ (reference sequence). In nucleotides, the CDR3 is TGTGCCAGCAGCTCAGACACTGACCCCATCAGGACCCAGTACTTC. It codes for CASSSDTDPIRTQYF.

This clonotype was observed many times. The rearrangement links TRBV12-3 or TRBV12-4 to TRBJ2-3; D ambiguous. The CDR3 has 15 amino acids. V shed 1 base and J shed 3 bases, with 11 bases lying between them. The CDR3 spells CASSLEERGTDTQYF. The CDR3 coding sequence is TGTGCCAGCAGTTTAGAGGAACGAGGTACAGATACGCAGTATTTT.

At least ten counts were recorded for this clonotype. The chain carries TRBV5-8 and TRBJ2-4; possible D gene TRBD2, 5 bases. The CDR3 is 14 amino acids. Germline V gene lookup returns CDR1 SGHTS and CDR2 YDEGEE. V lost 4 bases and J lost 6, with 14 bases in between. CDR3 protein: CASSPYRGTNIQYF. In DNA, the CDR3 is TGTGCCAGCAGCCCCTACCGGGGTACAAACATTCAGTACTTC.

This clonotype was counted many times. The chain combines TRBV4-1 with TRBJ2-3; the match to TRBD2 covers 9 bases. CDR1 is MGHRA and CDR2 is YSYEKL in the germline V gene. CDR3 length: 17 residues. V was pared by 1 base and J by 3 bases, with 8 bases of the junction left unmatched. The CDR3 nucleotides read TGCGCCAGCAGCCAAGTCAAGGGGACTAGCCGAACAGATACGCAGTATTTT. Amino acid sequence: CASSQVKGTSRTDTQYF.

This clonotype was recorded at least ten times. This chain joins TRBV4-3 and TRBJ2-1; TRBD1 matches at 7 bases. V shed 0 bases, J shed 4 bases, and the junction held 3 bases outside the gene matches. This CDR3 contains 15 residues. The germline V gene encodes CDR1 LGHNA and CDR2 YSLEER. DNA of the CDR3: TGCGCCAGCAGCCAAGATCTGGGACAGTACAATGAGCAGTTCTTC. This sequence encodes CASSQDLGQYNEQFF.

This clonotype was detected many times. Its ends do not fully match the called genes, so a read error is possible. The chain employs TRBV4-1 and TRBJ2-7; D is perhaps TRBD1 or TRBD2 (5 bases each). CDR3 length equals 13 residues. Germline CDR1 is MGHRA and CDR2 is YSYEKL. CDR3 DNA sequence: TGCGCCAGCAGCCCCTCGGGGACGGGGTTACTCGTCTTC. The encoded protein is CASSPSGTGLLVF.